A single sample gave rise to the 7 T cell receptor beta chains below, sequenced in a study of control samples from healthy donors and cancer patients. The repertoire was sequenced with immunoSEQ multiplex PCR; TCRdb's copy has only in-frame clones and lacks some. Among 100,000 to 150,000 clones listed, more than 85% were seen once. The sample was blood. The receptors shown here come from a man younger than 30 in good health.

The CDR3 DNA reads TGTGCCAGCTCACCCGGACAGGGGGGCAGCTATGGCTACACCTTC. Translated: CASSPGQGGSYGYTF. The V and J genes are TRBV18 and TRBJ1-2, with 10 bases identical to TRBD1. The germline V gene has CDR1 KGHSH and CDR2 LQKENI. The V gene end was trimmed by 3 bases and the J gene end by 4 bases; junction bases not matched to a gene: 5. There are 15 residues in the CDR3. The full variable domain, rest sourced from reference TRBV18 and TRBJ1-2, is NAGVMQNPRHLVRRRGQEARLRCSPMKGHSHVYWYRQLPEEGLKFMVYLQKENIIDESGMPKERFSAEFPKEGPSILRIQQVVRGDSAAYFCASSPGQGGSYGYTFGSGTRLTVV.

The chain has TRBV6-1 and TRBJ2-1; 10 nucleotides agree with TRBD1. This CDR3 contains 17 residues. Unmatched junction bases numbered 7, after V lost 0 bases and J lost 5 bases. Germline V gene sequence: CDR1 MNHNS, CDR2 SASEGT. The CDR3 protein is CASSEASRGQGNNEQFF. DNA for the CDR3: TGTGCCAGCAGTGAAGCGTCCCGGGGACAGGGGAACAATGAGCAGTTCTTC.

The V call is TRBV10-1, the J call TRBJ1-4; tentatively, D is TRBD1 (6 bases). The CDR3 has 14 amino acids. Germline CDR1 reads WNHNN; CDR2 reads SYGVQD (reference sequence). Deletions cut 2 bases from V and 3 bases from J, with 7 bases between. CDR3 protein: CASSEAGANEKLFF. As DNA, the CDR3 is TGCGCCAGCAGTGAGGCAGGGGCTAATGAAAAACTGTTTTTT.

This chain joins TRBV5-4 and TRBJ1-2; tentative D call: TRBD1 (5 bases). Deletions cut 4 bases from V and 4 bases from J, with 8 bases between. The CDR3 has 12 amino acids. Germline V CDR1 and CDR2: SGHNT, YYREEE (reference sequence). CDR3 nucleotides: TGTGCCAGCAGCCGAGACAGCTATGGCTACACCTTC. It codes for CASSRDSYGYTF.

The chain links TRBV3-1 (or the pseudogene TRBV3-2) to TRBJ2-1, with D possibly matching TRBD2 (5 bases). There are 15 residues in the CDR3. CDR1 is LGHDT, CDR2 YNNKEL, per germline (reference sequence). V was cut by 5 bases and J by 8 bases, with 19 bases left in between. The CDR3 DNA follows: TGTGCCAGCAGCGAAGTACCACGGACTGGGGATGAGCAGTTCTTC. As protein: CASSEVPRTGDEQFF.

The CDR3 loop reads CASTEQGNGYGYTF. As DNA, the CDR3 is TGTGCCAGTACCGAACAGGGGAACGGCTATGGCTACACCTTC. The chain recombines TRBV19 with TRBJ1-2, with 7 positions matching TRBD1. The junction had 9 bases not matched to a gene; V was cut back by 7 bases and J by 4 bases. The germline V gene has CDR1 LNHDA and CDR2 SQIVND (reference sequence). The CDR3 has 14 amino acids.

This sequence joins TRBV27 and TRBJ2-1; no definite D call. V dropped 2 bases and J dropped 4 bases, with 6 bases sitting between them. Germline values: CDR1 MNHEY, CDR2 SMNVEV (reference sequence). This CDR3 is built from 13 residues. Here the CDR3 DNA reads TGTGCCAGCAGTTTAAGAAGATACAATGAGCAGTTCTTC. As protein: CASSLRRYNEQFF.